This entry describes one TCR beta chain. TCRdb's copy holds only in-frame clones and misses some; the assay was immunoSEQ multiplex PCR. The data show some 20,000 clones, around 83% seen once. The data belong to a study of T cells in narcolepsy. V lost 4 bases and J 4 bases, leaving 19 bases between the germline ends. The CDR3 totals 16 residues. CDR1 is SGDLS and CDR2 is YYNGEE in the germline V gene. The chain joins TRBV9 to TRBJ2-3; D possibly matches TRBD1 or TRBD2 (6 bases each). Sequences were obtained from memory (CD45RA-) CD4+ T cells from blood. This sequence was found in a human donor in good health. CDR3 bases: TGTGCCAGCAGCCGAACGGGGGCAGGGTGGGCAGATACGCAGTATTTT. As protein: CASSRTGAGWADTQYF.